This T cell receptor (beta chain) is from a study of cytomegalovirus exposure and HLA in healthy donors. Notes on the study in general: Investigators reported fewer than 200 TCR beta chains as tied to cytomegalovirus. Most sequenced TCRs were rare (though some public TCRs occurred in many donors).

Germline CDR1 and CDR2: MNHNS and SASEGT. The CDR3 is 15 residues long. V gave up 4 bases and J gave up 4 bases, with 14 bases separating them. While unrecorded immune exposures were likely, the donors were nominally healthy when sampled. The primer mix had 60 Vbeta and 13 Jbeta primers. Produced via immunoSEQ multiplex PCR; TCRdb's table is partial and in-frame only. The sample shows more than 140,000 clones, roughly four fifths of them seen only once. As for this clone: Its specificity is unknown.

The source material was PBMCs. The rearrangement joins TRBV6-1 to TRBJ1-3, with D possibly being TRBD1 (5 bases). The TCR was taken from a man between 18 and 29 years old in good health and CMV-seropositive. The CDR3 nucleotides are TGTGCCAGCAGTGCGGCGGGGCCCGCCGGAAACACCATATATTTT. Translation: CASSAAGPAGNTIYF.